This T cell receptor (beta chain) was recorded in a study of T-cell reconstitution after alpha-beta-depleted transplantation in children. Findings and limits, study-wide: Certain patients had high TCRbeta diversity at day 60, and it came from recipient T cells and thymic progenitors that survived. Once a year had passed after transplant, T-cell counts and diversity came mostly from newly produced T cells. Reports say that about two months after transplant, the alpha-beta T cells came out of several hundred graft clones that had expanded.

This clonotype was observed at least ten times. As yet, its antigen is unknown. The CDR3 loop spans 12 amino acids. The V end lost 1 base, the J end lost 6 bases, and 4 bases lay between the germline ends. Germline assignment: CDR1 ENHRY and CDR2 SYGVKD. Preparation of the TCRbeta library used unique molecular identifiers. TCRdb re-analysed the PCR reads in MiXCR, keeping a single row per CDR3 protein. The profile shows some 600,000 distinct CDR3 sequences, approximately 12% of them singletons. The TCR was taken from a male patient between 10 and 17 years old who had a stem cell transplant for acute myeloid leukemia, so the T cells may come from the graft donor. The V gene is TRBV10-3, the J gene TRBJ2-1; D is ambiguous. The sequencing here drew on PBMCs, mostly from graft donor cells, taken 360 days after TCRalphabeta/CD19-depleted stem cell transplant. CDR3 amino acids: CAISEYANEQFF. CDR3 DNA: TGTGCCATCAGTGAGTACGCCAATGAGCAGTTCTTC.